The following is a T cell receptor (beta chain) sequence with its context. This specimen belongs to a study of T cell changes during pregnancy in multiple sclerosis. Using immunoSEQ multiplex PCR, the repertoire was profiled, and TCRdb retains in-frame clones only, with some absent. The repertoire includes around 99,000 clones, 92% of them detected once, and 2.6% sits in the top ten. The J segment lost 5 bases and the V segment lost 5 bases, leaving 15 bases of the junction unmatched. Germline lookup yields CDR1 SGHRS and CDR2 YFSETQ. This CDR3 is 16 amino acids long. The genes are TRBV5-1 and TRBJ2-5, with 7 bases lining up with TRBD2. This material consisted of peripheral blood, taken in the first trimester of pregnancy. This sequence was found in a female donor with multiple sclerosis, enrolled in a pregnancy study. The chain's CDR3 is CASSFASGRVGETQYF. CDR3 DNA sequence: TGCGCCAGCAGTTTTGCTAGCGGCAGGGTCGGGGAGACCCAGTACTTC. The whole variable domain, filled in from reference TRBV5-1 and TRBJ2-5, reads KAGVTQTPRYLIKTRGQQVTLSCSPISGHRSVSWYQQTPGQGLQFLFEYFSETQRNKGNFPGRFSGRQFSNSRSEMNVSTLELGDSALYLCASSFASGRVGETQYFGPGTRLLVL.